The 27 T cell receptor beta chains given below trace back to one sample, sequenced in a study of blood T cell repertoires in COVID-19. Profiled with immunoSEQ multiplex PCR; TCRdb holds only in-frame clones, not every one. The sample contains roughly 300,000 clones, 80% to 90% of which appear only once. The sequenced sample was peripheral blood. These receptors all come from a woman aged 45-65 years with acute or convalescent COVID-19.

The chain carries TRBV5-5 and TRBJ2-7, with D possibly TRBD2 on 5 matching bases. V was clipped by 0 bases and J by 1 base, with 11 bases between them. Germline CDR1 is SGHKS and CDR2 is YYEKEE (reference sequence). The CDR3 spans 15 residues. As DNA, the CDR3 is TGTGCCAGCAGCTTGGAGGCCCGGGATTCCTACGAGCAGTACTTC. It specifies CASSLEARDSYEQYF.

The chain uses TRBV5-4 and TRBJ2-3, with TRBD2 identical over 10 bases. J gave up 5 bases and V 4 bases, and 7 bases lay outside the gene matches. The CDR3 runs 15 residues. Germline CDR1 is SGHNT and CDR2 is YYREEE (reference sequence). The CDR3: CASSRGSGGIDTQYF. In DNA, the CDR3 is TGTGCCAGCAGCCGAGGTAGCGGGGGGATAGATACGCAGTATTTT.

The CDR3 coding sequence is TGTGCCAGCAGTAGAAACAGGGATCTCACTGAAGCTTTCTTT. As protein: CASSRNRDLTEAFF. This sequence joins TRBV6-5 and TRBJ1-1; tentatively, D is TRBD1 (6 bases). The germline V and J ends were trimmed by 5 bases and 4 bases, with 14 bases remaining between them. CDR1 and CDR2 (germline): MNHEY, SVGAGI. The CDR3 spans 14 residues.

The chain has TRBV4-1 and TRBJ2-7; a weak D match, TRBD2 (6 bases). V was clipped by 4 bases and J by 4 bases, with 23 bases between them. Germline CDR1 MGHRA, CDR2 YSYEKL. The CDR3 covers 17 residues. As DNA, the CDR3 is TGCGCCAGCAGCCCGCTCAGGCGGGGTCAAAGACTGTACGAGCAGTACGTC. It yields the protein CASSPLRRGQRLYEQYV.

This chain links TRBV3-1 (or the pseudogene TRBV3-2) with TRBJ2-7, with TRBD2 identical over 8 bases. The germline gives CDR1 LGHDT, CDR2 YNNKEL (reference sequence). This CDR3 comprises 14 residues. V was pared by 4 bases and J by 5 bases, with 7 bases of the junction left unmatched. The CDR3 DNA sequence: TGTGCCAGCAGCCTGGCTAGCGGGTCCGACGAGCAGTACTTC. It codes for CASSLASGSDEQYF.

This sequence joins TRBV10-1 and TRBJ1-2, with D uncertain. Deletions cut 1 base from V and 2 bases from J, with 5 bases between. Looked up from germline, CDR1 is WNHNN and CDR2 is SYGVQD (reference sequence). This CDR3 is 13 amino acids long. The CDR3 spells CASSELANYGYTF. CDR3 coding DNA: TGCGCCAGCAGTGAGTTAGCCAACTATGGCTACACCTTC.

The J gene is TRBJ1-1, the V gene TRBV15; TRBD1 is a possible D gene (5 bases). This CDR3 has 15 residues. V lost 8 bases to trimming and J lost 6 bases, with 22 bases between them. Germline lookup yields CDR1 LNHNV and CDR2 YYDKDF (reference sequence). In DNA, the CDR3 is TGTGCCACCTCCGAGGGACTCACCCTAGCCGCTGAAGCTTTCTTT. Its translation is CATSEGLTLAAEAFF.

The chain carries TRBV4-1 and TRBJ1-1, with D hard to call. This CDR3 has 14 residues. Germline CDR1 MGHRA, CDR2 YSYEKL. With 0 bases removed from V and 1 base from J, the gap between germline ends came to 6 bases. This chain's CDR3 is CASSQDSGNTEAFF. The CDR3 nucleotides read TGCGCCAGCAGCCAAGATTCGGGGAACACTGAAGCTTTCTTT.

The chain joins TRBV2 to TRBJ1-2; D is undetermined. This CDR3 contains 14 residues. The V end lost 2 bases, the J end lost 0 bases, and 7 bases lay between the germline ends. The germline gives CDR1 SNHLY, CDR2 FYNNEI. The CDR3 DNA reads as TGTGCCAGCAGTGAATCAGCGTCTAACTATGGCTACACCTTC. Its protein product is CASSESASNYGYTF.

The chain joins TRBV6-2 or TRBV6-3 to TRBJ2-1; the D gene is possibly TRBD1 (5 bases). CDR3 length: 12 amino acids. Germline assignment: CDR1 MNHEY and CDR2 SVGEGT. V was trimmed by 7 bases and J by 8 bases, leaving 12 bases between them. CDR3 amino acids: CASTPKGDEQFF. The CDR3 region has the DNA TGTGCCAGCACCCCCAAAGGGGATGAGCAGTTCTTC.

The chain employs TRBV9 and TRBJ2-5; D is possibly TRBD2 (5 bases). There are 14 residues in the CDR3. Trimming left V 0 bases short and J 5 bases short, with 11 bases between. Germline V gene data show CDR1 as SGDLS and CDR2 as YYNGEE. The CDR3 sequence: CASSVAGRDETQYF. The CDR3 DNA sequence: TGTGCCAGCAGCGTAGCGGGGAGAGATGAGACCCAGTACTTC.

V is TRBV7-2 and J is TRBJ2-5; maybe TRBD2 (6 bases). Germline CDR1 and CDR2: SGHTA and FQGNSA. V gave up 5 bases and J gave up 3 bases, with 16 bases separating them. This CDR3 contains 15 residues. The DNA of the CDR3 is TGTGCCAGCAGCCGGGCGGGGAGAGGGGAAGAGACCCAGTACTTC. Its protein product is CASSRAGRGEETQYF.

Written as DNA, the CDR3 is TGCAGTGCTCCTCGGACTGGGGGCTACACCTTC. This encodes CSAPRTGGYTF. This chain joins TRBV20-1 and TRBJ1-2; D unresolved. The V gene lost 5 bases and the J gene lost 8 bases, with 12 bases spanning the gap. The germline CDR1 and CDR2 sequences are DFQATT and SNEGSKA (reference sequence). The length of the CDR3 is 11 residues.

The V and J genes are TRBV4-1 and TRBJ2-1; 8 bases align to TRBD1. The germline V gene encodes CDR1 MGHRA and CDR2 YSYEKL. Trimming took 3 bases from V and 4 from J; bases not matched to a gene: 11. The CDR3 is 17 residues long. The CDR3: CASSHRGQGAGYNEQFF. The CDR3 DNA reads TGCGCCAGCAGCCATCGTGGTCAGGGGGCCGGTTACAATGAGCAGTTCTTC.

The J gene is TRBJ1-5, the V gene TRBV30, with 8 bases matching TRBD1. V gave up 5 bases and J gave up 2 bases; unmatched junction bases: 2. The CDR3 covers 13 residues. The germline gives CDR1 GTSNPN, CDR2 SVGIG (reference sequence). In DNA form, the CDR3 reads TGTGCCTGGGACAGGGGCGGCAATCAGCCCCAGCATTTT. It is translated as CAWDRGGNQPQHF.

This clone was seen only once. The genes are TRBV5-1 and TRBJ1-1; D is uncertain. V gave up 7 bases and J gave up 3 bases, with 22 bases separating them. The V gene's germline CDR1 is SGHRS and CDR2 YFSETQ. This CDR3 is built from 16 residues. The CDR3 DNA is TGCGCCAGCGCCCAACCGGGAGAGGGAAAGGACACTGAAGCTTTCTTT. Its protein product is CASAQPGEGKDTEAFF.

This clone was seen only once. The chain couples TRBV5-5 to TRBJ1-2, with a weak D call TRBD1 (6 bases). The CDR3 length is 15 residues. Germline loops: CDR1 SGHKS, CDR2 YYEKEE (reference sequence). The germline V and J ends were trimmed by 2 bases and 2 bases, with 13 bases remaining between them. The CDR3 here is CASSFGQTSNYGYTF. Here the CDR3 DNA reads TGTGCCAGCAGCTTTGGACAGACTTCAAACTATGGCTACACCTTC.

The chain uses TRBV5-4 and TRBJ2-7; 13 bases align to TRBD2. V shed 7 bases and J 5 bases; nucleotides not matched to a gene: 18. This CDR3 is built from 18 residues. Per the germline V gene, CDR1 is SGHNT and CDR2 is YYREEE (reference sequence). CDR3 nucleotide sequence: TGTGCCAGCTCATCGTCAGGACTAGCGGGAGTCCGGGGAAACGAGCAGTACTTC. Translated: CASSSSGLAGVRGNEQYF.

For this clone: The identical CDR3 is also encoded by other nucleotide sequences in the sample. The chain combines TRBV6-5 with TRBJ1-2; weak D call: TRBD1 (5 bases). The CDR3 runs to 12 residues. CDR1 is MNHEY, CDR2 SVGAGI, per germline. V gave up 6 bases and J gave up 5 bases, with 10 bases separating them. This chain's CDR3 is CASRTGGYGYTF. The CDR3 region has the DNA TGTGCCAGCAGGACGGGGGGGTATGGCTACACCTTC.

The chain is built from TRBV5-1 and TRBJ1-2, with a possible D match to TRBD1 (5 bases). Germline CDR1 SGHRS, CDR2 YFSETQ. The CDR3 length is 14 residues. The germline V and J ends were trimmed by 2 bases and 0 bases, with 8 bases remaining between them. This CDR3 reads CASSLRQSNYGYTF. The CDR3 DNA reads TGCGCCAGCAGCTTAAGACAGTCTAACTATGGCTACACCTTC. Full variable domain (rest looked up from reference TRBV5-1 and TRBJ1-2): KAGVTQTPRYLIKTRGQQVTLSCSPISGHRSVSWYQQTPGQGLQFLFEYFSETQRNKGNFPGRFSGRQFSNSRSEMNVSTLELGDSALYLCASSLRQSNYGYTFGSGTRLTVV.

The gene calls are TRBV30 and TRBJ1-4, with 8 bases aligning to TRBD1. V was clipped by 1 base and J by 6 bases; unmatched bases: 1. CDR1 is GTSNPN, CDR2 SVGIG, per germline (reference sequence). The CDR3 consists of 13 residues. The CDR3 protein is CAWSAGGYEKLFF. As DNA, the CDR3 is TGTGCCTGGAGTGCAGGGGGCTATGAAAAACTGTTTTTT.

CDR3 loop: CASSILDRGSNYGYTF. The CDR3 DNA sequence: TGTGCCAGCAGCATATTGGACAGGGGATCTAACTATGGCTACACCTTC. This chain connects TRBV21-1 to TRBJ1-2; the D call of TRBD1 is as the table states it, not checked on the DNA. TRBV21-1 is given as a pseudogene. The CDR3 consists of 16 residues.

Concerning this clone: A much larger clone is a single base away; this may be a read error. This chain joins TRBV6-5 and TRBJ1-1; D is ambiguous. This CDR3 contains 13 residues. Per the germline V gene, CDR1 is MNHEY and CDR2 is SVGAGI. The germline V and J ends were trimmed by 6 bases and 1 base, with 9 bases remaining between them. CDR3 coding DNA: TGTGCCAGCAGCCCATCGGGGAACACTGAAGCTTTCTTT. Encoded protein: CASSPSGNTEAFF.

This clone occurred once. The chain employs TRBV25-1 and TRBJ2-7; D perhaps matches TRBD1 (5 bases). The ends were cut back, 6 bases at V and 2 bases at J, with 17 bases in the middle. Germline V gene lookup returns CDR1 MGHDK and CDR2 SYGVNS. This CDR3 is 15 amino acids long. The CDR3 here is CASSGPSTGTYEQYF. The CDR3, as DNA: TGTGCCAGCAGCGGCCCCTCAACAGGAACCTACGAGCAGTACTTC.

CDR3 amino acids: CASSLGAGRRPNEQFF. In DNA, the CDR3 is TGTGCCAGCAGCTTAGGTGCAGGGCGCAGACCCAATGAGCAGTTCTTC. V gene TRBV7-2 combines with J gene TRBJ2-1, with D possibly matching TRBD1 (5 bases). Between the trimmed V and J ends, which lost 1 base and 6 bases, there was a span of 16 bases. This CDR3 region has 16 residues. CDR1 is SGHTA and CDR2 is FQGNSA in the germline V gene.

This chain joins TRBV6-5 and TRBJ1-5, with 8 bases matching TRBD1. Trimming at V came to 6 bases and at J to 0 bases, leaving 4 bases not matched to a gene. The CDR3 sequence is 15 residues long. Germline lookup yields CDR1 MNHEY and CDR2 SVGAGI. The CDR3 protein is CASRAGGGSNQPQHF. DNA for the CDR3: TGTGCCAGCAGGGCAGGGGGCGGTAGCAATCAGCCCCAGCATTTT.

V gene TRBV6-4 combines with J gene TRBJ2-7; perhaps TRBD2 as D (5 bases). Trimming removed 7 bases from V and 2 bases from J, with 18 bases in between. In germline, CDR1 is MRHNA, CDR2 SNTAGT. There are 15 residues in the CDR3. This CDR3 is CASKVGGSCPYEQYV. CDR3 nucleotides: TGTGCCAGCAAAGTCGGAGGCAGCTGCCCCTACGAGCAGTACGTC.